The present T cell receptor beta chain was sequenced within a study of CD8 T cells in ankylosing spondylitis. Using quantitative 5'-RACE with molecular barcodes, the authors made TCR beta libraries. TCRdb re-called the 5' RACE reads with MiXCR, one entry per CDR3 protein. This sample has 190,000 or so distinct CDR3 sequences, with 9.5% to 15% found just once. Whole-study findings and limits: Earlier studies detected some motif variants in reactive arthritis synovial fluid and blood. It was reported that disease-linked clones were significantly enriched in matched ankylosing spondylitis synovial fluid.

Concerning this clonotype: Its specificity is unknown.

In germline, CDR1 is SEHNR, CDR2 FQNEAQ (reference sequence). The V segment lost 8 bases and the J segment 0 bases; nucleotides outside the gene matches: 7. This CDR3 has 15 amino acids. The clonotype comes from a male donor with ankylosing spondylitis or in good health (not recorded which). The V and J genes are TRBV7-9 and TRBJ2-1; the match to TRBD2 covers 7 bases. The sample comprised blood, either unsorted or a sorted T cell fraction (not recorded which). CDR3 protein: CASGTLADSYNEQFF. The CDR3 DNA follows: TGTGCCAGCGGGACCCTAGCGGACTCCTACAATGAGCAGTTCTTC.